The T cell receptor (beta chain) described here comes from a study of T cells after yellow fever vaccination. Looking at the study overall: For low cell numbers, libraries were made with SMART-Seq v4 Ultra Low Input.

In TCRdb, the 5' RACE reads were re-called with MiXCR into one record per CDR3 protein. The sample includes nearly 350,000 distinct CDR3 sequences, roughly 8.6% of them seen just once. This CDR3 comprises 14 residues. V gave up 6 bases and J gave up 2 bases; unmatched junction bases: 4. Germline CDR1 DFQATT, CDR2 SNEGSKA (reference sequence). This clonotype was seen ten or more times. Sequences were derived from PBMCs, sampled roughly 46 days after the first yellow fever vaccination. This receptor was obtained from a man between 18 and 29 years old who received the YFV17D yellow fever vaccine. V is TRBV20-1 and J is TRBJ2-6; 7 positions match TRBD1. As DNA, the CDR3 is TGCAGTGCGGGGCAGGGGGCTGGGGCCAACGTCCTGACTTTC. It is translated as CSAGQGAGANVLTF.